The 8 T cell receptor beta chains below all came from one sample that was sequenced in a study of cytomegalovirus exposure and HLA in healthy donors. Both 60 Vbeta primers and 13 Jbeta primers went into the PCR. TCRdb's copy holds only in-frame clones and misses some; the assay was immunoSEQ multiplex PCR. The sample comprises about 55,000 clones, roughly 74% of which are singletons, and around a third rests with the top ten. Source material: PBMCs. Receptors originate from a man aged 40-50 years in good health and CMV-seropositive.

J is TRBJ1-1 and V is TRBV2; D perhaps matches TRBD1 (5 bases). This CDR3 comprises 16 residues. V lost 0 bases, J lost 3 bases, and 14 bases lay in between. Germline lookup yields CDR1 SNHLY and CDR2 FYNNEI. CDR3 nucleotides: TGTGCCAGCAGTGAAGCGAAGCCCGGAGGGGACACTGAAGCTTTCTTT. It yields the protein CASSEAKPGGDTEAFF.

The V call is TRBV19, the J call TRBJ2-3; TRBD2 agrees at 7 bases. The V gene end was trimmed by 1 base and the J gene end by 4 bases; junction bases not matched to a gene: 8. Germline values: CDR1 LNHDA, CDR2 SQIVND (reference sequence). The CDR3 consists of 16 residues. CDR3 DNA: TGTGCCAGTAGTATAGCGATACCTAGCGGTGCAGATACGCAGTATTTT. It encodes CASSIAIPSGADTQYF.

This clone was found a few times. The V gene is TRBV6-6, the J gene TRBJ1-4, with D possibly matching TRBD1 (5 bases). Germline lookup yields CDR1 MNHNY and CDR2 SVGAGI (reference sequence). Trimming pared 8 bases from V and 6 bases from J, leaving 13 bases between. The CDR3 runs 13 residues. The CDR3: CASGRGWDEKLFF. CDR3 nucleotides: TGTGCCAGCGGGCGGGGGTGGGATGAAAAACTGTTTTTT.

CDR3 nucleotides: TGTGCCAGCGCCCGGGACAGGAGGCCAGGGACTGAAGCTTTCTTT. Amino acids: CASARDRRPGTEAFF. The chain uses TRBV19 and TRBJ1-1, with 8 bases matching TRBD1. CDR1 is LNHDA and CDR2 is SQIVND in the germline V gene (reference sequence). V lost 9 bases, J lost 5 bases, and 14 bases stayed unmatched. The CDR3 contains 15 residues.

The V and J genes are TRBV2 and TRBJ1-1; D unclear. Trimming shortened V by 6 bases and J by 4 bases, and 9 bases separated the two germline ends. CDR1 and CDR2 from the germline V gene are SNHLY and FYNNEI. The CDR3 covers 12 residues. Here the CDR3 reads CASRAGRTEAFF. The CDR3 bases are TGTGCCAGCAGGGCAGGTCGCACTGAAGCTTTCTTT.

This chain joins TRBV29-1 and TRBJ1-2; 7 bases are a match to TRBD1. This CDR3 region has 13 residues. Germline CDR1 reads SQVTM; CDR2 reads ANQGSEA. The J segment lost 3 bases and the V segment lost 7 bases, leaving 8 bases of the junction unmatched. CDR3: CSAQGGGYYGYTF. CDR3 bases: TGCAGCGCCCAAGGGGGCGGATACTATGGCTACACCTTC.

This clone was observed once. Since no conserved phenylalanine or tryptophan closes the CDR3, a read error is the likely cause. No DNA is shown, since the ends of the CDR3 on it are uncertain; the CDR3 is the one TCRdb lists. V and J are TRBV6-1 and TRBJ1-2; the table's D call, TRBD1, was not checked against the DNA. CDR1 is MNHNS, CDR2 SASEGT, per germline. The CDR3 region is 13 residues in length, termini included. CDR3 sequence: CASSEAGPQTGAV.

The chain joins TRBV12-5 to TRBJ1-1, with 7 nucleotides matching TRBD1. The CDR3 is 17 residues long. CDR1 LGHNT and CDR2 FRNRAP come from the germline V gene. The V and J ends lost 4 bases and 0 bases, in that order; junction bases with no gene match: 11. DNA of the CDR3: TGTGCTAGTGGTTCCCGACAGGGTGGGCCAATGAACACTGAAGCTTTCTTT. Its translation is CASGSRQGGPMNTEAFF.